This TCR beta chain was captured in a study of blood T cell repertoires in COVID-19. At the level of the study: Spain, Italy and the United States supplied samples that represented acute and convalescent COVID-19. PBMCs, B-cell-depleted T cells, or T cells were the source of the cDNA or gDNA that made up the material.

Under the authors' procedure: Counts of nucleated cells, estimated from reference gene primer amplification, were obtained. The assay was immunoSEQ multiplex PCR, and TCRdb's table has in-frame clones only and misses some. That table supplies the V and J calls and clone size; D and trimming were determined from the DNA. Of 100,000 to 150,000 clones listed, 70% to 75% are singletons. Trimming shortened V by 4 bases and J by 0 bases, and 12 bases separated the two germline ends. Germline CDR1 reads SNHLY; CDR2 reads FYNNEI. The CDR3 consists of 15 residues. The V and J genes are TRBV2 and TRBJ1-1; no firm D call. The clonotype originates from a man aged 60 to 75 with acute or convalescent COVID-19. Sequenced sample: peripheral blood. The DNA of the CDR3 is TGTGCCAGCAGTGTATCCGGGGTTGTGAACACTGAAGCTTTCTTT. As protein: CASSVSGVVNTEAFF.